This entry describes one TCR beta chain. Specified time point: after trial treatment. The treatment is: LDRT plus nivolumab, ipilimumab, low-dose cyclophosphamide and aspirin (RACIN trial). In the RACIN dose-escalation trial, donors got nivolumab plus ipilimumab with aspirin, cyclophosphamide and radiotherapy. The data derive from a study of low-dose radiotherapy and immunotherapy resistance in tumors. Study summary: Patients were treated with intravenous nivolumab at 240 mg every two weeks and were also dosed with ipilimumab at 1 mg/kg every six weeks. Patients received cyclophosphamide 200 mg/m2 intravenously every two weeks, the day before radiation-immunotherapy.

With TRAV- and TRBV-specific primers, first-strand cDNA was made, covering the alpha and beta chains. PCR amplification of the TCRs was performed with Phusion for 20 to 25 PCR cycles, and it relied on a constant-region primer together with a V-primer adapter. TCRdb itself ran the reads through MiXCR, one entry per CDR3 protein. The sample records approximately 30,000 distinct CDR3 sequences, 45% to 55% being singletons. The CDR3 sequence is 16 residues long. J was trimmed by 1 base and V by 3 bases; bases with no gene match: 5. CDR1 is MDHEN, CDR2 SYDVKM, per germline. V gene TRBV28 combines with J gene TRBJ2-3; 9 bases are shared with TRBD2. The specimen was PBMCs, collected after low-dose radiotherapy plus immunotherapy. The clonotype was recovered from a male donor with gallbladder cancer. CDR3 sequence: CASSLAGGRGTDTQYF. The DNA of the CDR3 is TGTGCCAGCAGTTTGGCGGGGGGGCGAGGCACAGATACGCAGTATTTT. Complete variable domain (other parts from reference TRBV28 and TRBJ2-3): DVKVTQSSRYLVKRTGEKVFLECVQDMDHENMFWYRQDPGLGLRLIYFSYDVKMKEKGDIPEGYSVSREKKERFSLILESASTNQTSMYLCASSLAGGRGTDTQYFGPGTRLTVL.